Sequencing of this T cell receptor beta chain was carried out in a study of blood T cell repertoires in COVID-19. As for the study in general: COVID-19 samples collected from the United States, Italy and Spain covered acute and convalescent phases.

Original analysis: Estimation of nucleated cell counts was performed using reference gene primer amplification. Sequencing used immunoSEQ multiplex PCR; TCRdb keeps in-frame clones, though not all of them. The D gene and trimming were derived from the DNA, and the V and J assignments and clone size from that table. The table lists roughly 260,000 clones, more than 70% of them singletons. Deletions cut 1 base from V and 3 bases from J, with 9 bases between. CDR1 is MGHDK, CDR2 SYGVNS, per germline. The CDR3 runs 14 residues. Sequencing was done on a sample of peripheral blood. The chain employs TRBV25-1 and TRBJ2-5; no firm D call. The receptor was isolated from a woman aged 50 to 65 with acute or convalescent COVID-19. Written as DNA, the CDR3 is TGTGCCAGCAGTGAATCAGGCGTCGAAGAGACCCAGTACTTC. Its translation: CASSESGVEETQYF.